This passage covers 18 T cell receptor beta chains from one sample sequenced in a study of shared clonotypes between healthy human individuals. As defined, naive CD8 cells were CD45RO-negative and positively selected for CCR7, with terminally differentiated effector memory CD45RA+ cells excluded. Profiled with immunoSEQ multiplex PCR; TCRdb holds only in-frame clones, not every one. This table has fewer than 850,000 clones, roughly 96% appearing once. The sequenced material came from naive CD8+ T cells sorted from blood. All receptors derive from a man aged 25 to 40 in good health.

V is TRBV18 and J is TRBJ2-3; TRBD2 might be the D (6 bases). There are 17 residues in the CDR3. The V end was cut by 3 bases, the J end by 5 bases, with 21 bases between. Germline CDR1 is KGHSH and CDR2 is LQKENI. The CDR3 is CASSPLVTEGSRDTQYF. The CDR3 nucleotides are TGTGCCAGCTCACCTCTAGTGACGGAGGGGAGTCGAGATACGCAGTATTTT.

The chain carries TRBV5-1 and TRBJ2-7, with 10 bases aligning to TRBD2. CDR1 is SGHRS and CDR2 is YFSETQ in the germline V gene. This CDR3 region has 13 residues. V gave up 5 bases and J gave up 3 bases; unmatched junction bases: 2. CDR3: CASRLAGYYEQYF. The CDR3 DNA reads TGCGCCAGCAGACTAGCGGGATACTACGAGCAGTACTTC.

The genes are TRBV4-1 and TRBJ1-1; D gene uncertain. The V gene's germline CDR1 is MGHRA and CDR2 YSYEKL. Trimming cost V 0 bases and J 0 bases, with 8 bases left between them. CDR3 length: 15 amino acids. DNA for the CDR3: TGCGCCAGCAGCCAAGAAGACGGGGTGAACACTGAAGCTTTCTTT. The encoded protein is CASSQEDGVNTEAFF.

The chain carries TRBV2 and TRBJ2-7; D is undetermined. Per germline, CDR1 SNHLY and CDR2 FYNNEI. The V end was cut by 2 bases, the J end by 3 bases, with 8 bases between. The CDR3 spans 13 residues. CDR3 sequence reads: CASSERWNYEQYF. The CDR3 DNA reads TGTGCCAGCAGTGAACGATGGAACTACGAGCAGTACTTC.

V usage is TRBV7-2 and J usage is TRBJ2-3, with 10 positions matching TRBD2. Germline values: CDR1 SGHTA, CDR2 FQGNSA. The CDR3 totals 17 residues. The junction had 6 bases not matched to a gene; V was cut back by 3 bases and J by 0 bases. This CDR3 reads CASSFLAGGYSTDTQYF. The CDR3 bases are TGTGCCAGCAGCTTCTTAGCGGGAGGTTATAGCACAGATACGCAGTATTTT.

The CDR3 sequence is CASSLTGSDQPQHF. The CDR3, as DNA: TGTGCCAGCAGCTTGACAGGGAGCGATCAGCCCCAGCATTTT. The chain joins TRBV7-9 to TRBJ1-5; 7 nucleotides line up with TRBD1. The J segment lost 5 bases and the V segment lost 3 bases, leaving 4 bases of the junction unmatched. This CDR3 has 14 residues. Germline CDR1 reads SEHNR; CDR2 reads FQNEAQ (reference sequence).

The chain links TRBV28 to TRBJ2-7, with D tentatively TRBD2 (7 bases). Germline V lookup: CDR1 MDHEN, CDR2 SYDVKM. V lost 7 bases and J 4 bases, leaving 17 bases between the germline ends. This CDR3 is built from 14 residues. The CDR3 reads CASTPVGGLYEQYF. The CDR3 DNA is TGTGCCAGCACTCCCGTCGGGGGGCTGTACGAGCAGTACTTC.

V is TRBV19 and J is TRBJ1-1; D gene unclear. V gave up 3 bases and J gave up 3 bases, with 11 bases separating them. This CDR3 has 14 amino acids. Germline CDR1 and CDR2: LNHDA and SQIVND (reference sequence). CDR3 coding DNA: TGTGCCAGTAGTATTGATTCAGATTACACTGAAGCTTTCTTT. Its protein product is CASSIDSDYTEAFF.

The chain links TRBV29-1 to TRBJ2-5; D may be TRBD2 (6 bases). V shed 0 bases and J shed 10 bases, with 12 bases lying between them. CDR1 and CDR2 from the germline V gene are SQVTM and ANQGSEA. The CDR3 length is 12 residues. The CDR3 reads CSVEDLGRDQYF. The CDR3 coding sequence is TGCAGCGTTGAAGATCTCGGGCGGGACCAGTACTTC.

The gene calls are TRBV29-1 and TRBJ1-1, with 8 bases matching TRBD1. The CDR3 is 13 residues long. The ends lost 0 bases at V and 6 bases at J; junction bases unmatched: 3. Germline assignment: CDR1 SQVTM and CDR2 ANQGSEA. In DNA, the CDR3 is TGCAGCGTTGAAGACGGACAGGGAGCTGAAGCTTTCTTT. Protein product: CSVEDGQGAEAFF.

V and J are TRBV30 and TRBJ2-2; D is possibly TRBD2 (6 bases). The CDR3 extends over 15 amino acids. CDR1 and CDR2 from the germline V gene are GTSNPN and SVGIG (reference sequence). V shed 0 bases and J shed 1 base, with 9 bases lying between them. CDR3 sequence: CAWSVLAVNTGELFF. The CDR3 bases are TGTGCCTGGAGTGTATTAGCGGTGAACACCGGGGAGCTGTTTTTT.

The chain uses TRBV7-3 and TRBJ2-1; no reliable D call. This CDR3 has 13 amino acids. The ends were cut back, 1 base at V and 8 bases at J, with 9 bases in the middle. CDR1 and CDR2 (germline): SGHTA, FQGTGA. The CDR3 DNA is TGTGCCAGCAGCTTAATCGAGACGGATGAGCAGTTCTTC. As protein: CASSLIETDEQFF.

Note on this clone: An end of the junction does not agree with germline; a read error may underlie this. The genes are TRBV28 and TRBJ2-4; 9 bases align to TRBD1. CDR1 is MDHEN, CDR2 SYDVKM, per germline. The CDR3 has 15 amino acids. The CDR3 loop is CASSPLGTGRNPGNF. CDR3 bases: TGTGCCAGCAGCCCCTTGGGGACAGGGAGAAACCCCGGGAACTTC.

The DNA for the CDR3 is TGTGCCAGCAGTTACTCTTTGCAGGGGGGGTATGGCTACACCTTC. Residues: CASSYSLQGGYGYTF. This rearrangement joins TRBV6-5 to TRBJ1-2; 7 nucleotides match TRBD1. This CDR3 has 15 residues. Germline assignment: CDR1 MNHEY and CDR2 SVGAGI. J was trimmed by 5 bases and V by 0 bases; bases with no gene match: 6.

The chain links TRBV19 to TRBJ1-1, with 11 bases fitting TRBD1. CDR3 size: 12 residues. Germline V gives CDR1 LNHDA, CDR2 SQIVND (reference sequence). V shed 9 bases and J 8 bases; nucleotides not matched to a gene: 5. CDR3 loop: CASGTGGSEAFF. In DNA, the CDR3 is TGTGCCAGCGGGACAGGGGGATCCGAAGCTTTCTTT.

This chain connects TRBV5-4 to TRBJ2-7; D is unresolved. Looked up from germline, CDR1 is SGHNT and CDR2 is YYREEE (reference sequence). Deletions cut 0 bases from V and 2 bases from J, with 12 bases between. This CDR3 region has 15 residues. The CDR3 is CASSLESGPAYEQYF. The CDR3 coding sequence is TGTGCCAGCAGCTTGGAATCCGGGCCCGCCTACGAGCAGTACTTC.

This clone has just one count. The V and J genes are TRBV7-9 and TRBJ2-2, with D unclear. The CDR3 extends over 12 amino acids. Looked up from germline, CDR1 is SEHNR and CDR2 is FQNEAQ (reference sequence). V shed 3 bases and J shed 3 bases, with 2 bases lying between them. DNA of the CDR3: TGTGCCAGCAGCTTTGACACCGGGGAGCTGTTTTTT. This encodes CASSFDTGELFF.

V is TRBV5-1 and J is TRBJ2-7; no clear D. CDR1 and CDR2 (germline): SGHRS, YFSETQ. This CDR3 comprises 16 residues. V gave up 4 bases and J gave up 1 base, with 18 bases separating them. DNA of the CDR3: TGCGCCAGCAGCCGTAACCCGGGCGCAGTTTCCTACGAGCAGTACTTC. It specifies CASSRNPGAVSYEQYF.